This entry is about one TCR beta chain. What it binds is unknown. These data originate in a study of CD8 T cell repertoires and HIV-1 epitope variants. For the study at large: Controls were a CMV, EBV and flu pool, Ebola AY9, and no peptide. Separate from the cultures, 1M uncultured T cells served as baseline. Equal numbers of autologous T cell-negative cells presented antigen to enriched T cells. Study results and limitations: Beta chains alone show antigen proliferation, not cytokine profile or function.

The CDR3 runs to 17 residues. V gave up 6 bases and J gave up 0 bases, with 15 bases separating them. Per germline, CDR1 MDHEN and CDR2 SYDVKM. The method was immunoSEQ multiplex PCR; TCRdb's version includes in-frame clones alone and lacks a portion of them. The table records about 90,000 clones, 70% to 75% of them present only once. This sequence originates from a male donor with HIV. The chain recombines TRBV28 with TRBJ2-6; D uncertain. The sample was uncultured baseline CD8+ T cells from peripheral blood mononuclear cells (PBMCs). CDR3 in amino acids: CASSGYLQLSGANVLTF. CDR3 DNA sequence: TGTGCCAGCAGCGGATATTTGCAGCTCTCTGGGGCCAACGTCCTGACTTTC.